This T cell receptor (beta chain) was captured in a study of shared clonotypes between healthy human individuals. General study results and limits: Clonotypes not shared had lower generation probabilities than those common to all four donors.

Regarding this clone: Its antigen is still unknown.

Assay used: immunoSEQ multiplex PCR; TCRdb lists only in-frame clones, some missing. The table lists about 1.1 million clones, 60% to 85% of them singletons. CDR1 and CDR2 (germline): SGHNT, YENEEA. This CDR3 has 15 residues. V was clipped by 1 base and J by 2 bases, with 12 bases between them. The V and J genes are TRBV11-3 and TRBJ2-7; perhaps TRBD1 as D (5 bases). This receptor was identified in a man younger than 35 in good health. Some clones in this sample may be carry-over from other donors' samples. Material for sequencing was memory CD4+ T cells from PBMCs. Subset defined: CD45RA-negative fraction. CDR3 residues: CASSLGGGGPYEQYF. DNA of the CDR3: TGTGCCAGCAGCTTAGGGGGCGGCGGCCCCTACGAGCAGTACTTC.